Here is one TCR beta chain with its context. The antigen is undetermined. Germline CDR1 is MDHEN and CDR2 is SYDVKM. The V and J ends lost 7 bases and 7 bases, in that order; junction bases with no gene match: 16. This CDR3 spans 17 amino acids. Method: immunoSEQ multiplex PCR; TCRdb's copy keeps in-frame clones and lacks some. Of 25,000 to 35,000 clones listed, about four fifths are singletons. This record comes from a study of OX40 agonist ivuxolimab in advanced cancers. At the level of the study: With ivuxolimab, an agonistic anti-OX40 (CD134) antibody, patients were treated. Of the participants, approximately 40% had some prior anti-PD-1, anti-PD-L1 or anti-CTLA-4 therapy, which was allowed. General observations from the study: Undetermined was the antigen specificity of the expanded peripheral T cells. Clonal expansion was seen in CD4+ and CD8+ blood T cells by week 6 at 0.1 to 3.0 mg/kg.

The sequence derives from an adult with an advanced solid tumor such as melanoma, head and neck, liver or kidney cancer. The sequencing here drew on CD4+ or CD8+ T cells sorted from blood, taken in a trial of the OX40 agonist ivuxolimab. The chain combines TRBV28 with TRBJ1-6; 7 positions match TRBD1. CDR3 sequence: CASTLGLGQGVNSPLHF. CDR3 DNA: TGTGCCAGCACCCTCGGACTTGGGCAGGGGGTAAATTCACCCCTCCACTTT.